This record looks at one TCR beta chain sequence and its context. These data come from a study of tumor-infiltrating lymphocytes in glioblastoma multiforme. Three nested ARM-PCR rounds with V-beta and C-beta primers built TCRB libraries. Input was around 0.5 ug total RNA, reverse-transcribed with a C-beta primer. MiXCR was run by TCRdb on the multiplex PCR reads, yielding one entry per CDR3 protein. This table holds some 15,000 distinct CDR3 sequences, over 65% found once. V lost 4 bases and J 5 bases, leaving 9 bases between the germline ends. Germline loops: CDR1 SGHKS, CDR2 YYEKEE (reference sequence). The CDR3 length is 12 residues.

The receptor was isolated from a male donor with glioblastoma. The sample consisted of brain tumor tissue. The genes are TRBV5-5 and TRBJ2-5; no clear D. CDR3: CASSLVDETQYF. Written as DNA, the CDR3 is TGTGCCAGCAGCCTGGTGGACGAGACCCAGTACTTC.